The 20 T cell receptor beta chains below all came from one sample that was sequenced in a study of low-dose radiotherapy and immunotherapy resistance in tumors. The sample's time point: before trial treatment. Alpha- and beta-chain coverage of first-strand cDNA came from TRAV- and TRBV-specific primers. With a constant-region primer and a V-primer adapter, TCRs were subjected to 20 to 25 PCR cycles of amplification. TCRdb itself ran the reads through MiXCR, one entry per CDR3 protein. The top ten hold 6.6% of the sample, which has some 60,000 distinct CDR3 sequences, more than 25% seen once. Material: PBMCs, obtained before treatment. The source of these receptors is a male donor with rectosigmoid adenocarcinoma.

This clonotype was recorded many times. The chain has TRBV20-1 and TRBJ2-5; D may be TRBD1 (6 bases). V was cut by 2 bases and J by 2 bases, with 15 bases left in between. Per germline, CDR1 DFQATT and CDR2 SNEGSKA (reference sequence). The CDR3 is 15 residues long. The CDR3 nucleotides read TGCAGTGCTAGATTTCTTACAGGGCCTCAAGAGACCCAGTACTTC. It codes for CSARFLTGPQETQYF.

In this sample, this clonotype turned up many times. The J gene is TRBJ1-5, the V gene TRBV12-3 or TRBV12-4; D uncertain. The CDR3 has 13 residues. V gave up 0 bases and J gave up 6 bases, with 6 bases separating them. For the CDR3, the DNA is TGTGCCAGCAGTTTAGCAACCGGTCAGCCCCAGCATTTT. Translation: CASSLATGQPQHF.

This clonotype was counted many times. The V gene is TRBV12-3 or TRBV12-4, the J gene TRBJ2-2; 10 nucleotides match TRBD2. V trimming: 5 bases; J trimming: 6 bases; junction bases outside the gene matches: 9. The CDR3 totals 16 residues. The CDR3 region is CASSPTGTSVPGELFF. CDR3 nucleotides: TGTGCCAGCAGTCCCACCGGGACTAGCGTGCCCGGGGAGCTGTTTTTT.

This clonotype was detected ten times or more. The chain recombines TRBV11-2 with TRBJ1-5; possible D gene TRBD1, 5 bases. CDR1 is SGHAT, CDR2 FQNNGV, per germline. V lost 4 bases, J lost 5 bases, and 6 bases lay in between. CDR3 size: 12 residues. CDR3 sequence (DNA): TGTGCCAGCAGCTCGGGGGATCAGCCCCAGCATTTT. It translates to CASSSGDQPQHF. Variable domain in full (rest from reference TRBV11-2 and TRBJ1-5): EAGVAQSPRYKIIEKRQSVAFWCNPISGHATLYWYQQILGQGPKLLIQFQNNGVVDDSQLPKDRFSAERLKGVDSTLKIQPAKLEDSAVYLCASSSGDQPQHFGDGTRLSIL.

V gene TRBV9 combines with J gene TRBJ2-7, with unresolved D. Germline assignment: CDR1 SGDLS and CDR2 YYNGEE. The CDR3 spans 13 residues. Between the trimmed V and J ends, which lost 2 bases and 1 base, there was a span of 7 bases. The CDR3 region has the DNA TGTGCCAGCAGCGTTGACACGTCCTACGAGCAGTACTTC. This encodes CASSVDTSYEQYF.

V and J are TRBV2 and TRBJ2-4; D tentatively reads TRBD1 or TRBD2 (5 bases each). Trimming cost V 4 bases and J 3 bases, with 16 bases left between them. CDR1 and CDR2 from the germline V gene are SNHLY and FYNNEI. The CDR3 extends over 16 amino acids. In DNA form, the CDR3 reads TGTGCCAGCAGTGCCGGCCCGTTGGGGGTCAAAAACATTCAGTACTTC. Translating it yields CASSAGPLGVKNIQYF.

J is TRBJ2-5 and V is TRBV5-1; tentative D call: TRBD1 (6 bases). This CDR3 has 13 amino acids. V dropped 8 bases and J dropped 5 bases, with 16 bases sitting between them. CDR1 and CDR2 (germline): SGHRS, YFSETQ. CDR3 in DNA: TGCGCCAGTAGGGACACTGCGACGGAGACCCAGTACTTC. It is translated as CASRDTATETQYF.

The table lists this clonotype with many counts. This sequence joins TRBV29-1 and TRBJ2-1; no clear D. V lost 7 bases and J 1 base, leaving 11 bases between the germline ends. CDR3 length: 13 residues. Germline V lookup: CDR1 SQVTM, CDR2 ANQGSEA. CDR3 nucleotide sequence: TGCAGCGGCTACAGTATATCCTACAATGAGCAGTTCTTC. Protein: CSGYSISYNEQFF.

There are many counts of this clonotype. The chain has TRBV27 and TRBJ2-7; 8 bases are a match to TRBD2. The CDR3 is 13 amino acids. Germline V gives CDR1 MNHEY, CDR2 SMNVEV (reference sequence). V shed 9 bases and J 3 bases; nucleotides not matched to a gene: 7. CDR3 residues: CASQRERGYEQYF. The CDR3 DNA follows: TGTGCCAGTCAGCGGGAGAGGGGCTACGAGCAGTACTTC.

This clonotype has ten or more counts. Written as DNA, the CDR3 is TGTGCCAGCCACGGGGGGCCCGGTTACAATGAGCAGTTCTTC. This sequence encodes CASHGGPGYNEQFF. The V call is TRBV28, the J call TRBJ2-1; maybe TRBD2 (7 bases). CDR1 is MDHEN, CDR2 SYDVKM, per germline. V was clipped by 8 bases and J by 4 bases, with 15 bases between them. This CDR3 region has 14 residues.

The rearrangement uses TRBV6-1 and TRBJ2-5; TRBD2 aligns across 7 bases. Trimming cost V 5 bases and J 9 bases; bases outside gene matches: 12. The CDR3 runs 14 residues. In germline, CDR1 is MNHNS, CDR2 SASEGT. The CDR3: CASSTGGGSGAQYF. The CDR3 nucleotides are TGTGCCAGCAGTACTGGGGGAGGGTCTGGGGCCCAGTACTTC.

This clonotype was counted at least ten times. At one end the junction does not follow the germline gene, possibly because of a read error. CDR3 DNA: TGTGCCAGCAGCTCGCCCGGGGGCTTAGTCTACAATGAGCAGTTCTTC. The encoded protein is CASSSPGGLVYNEQFF. The gene calls are TRBV5-1 and TRBJ2-1, with D perhaps assigned TRBD1 or TRBD2 (6 bases each). The length of the CDR3 is 16 residues. Germline CDR1 SGHRS, CDR2 YFSETQ. Full variable domain (rest looked up from reference TRBV5-1 and TRBJ2-1): KAGVTQTPRYLIKTRGQQVTLSCSPISGHRSVSWYQQTPGQGLQFLFEYFSETQRNKGNFPGRFSGRQFSNSRSEMNVSTLELGDSALYLCASSSPGGLVYNEQFFGPGTRLTVL.

This clonotype was recorded at least ten times. The chain joins TRBV7-7 to TRBJ1-3; TRBD1 agrees at 8 bases. The CDR3 sequence is 19 residues long. Germline V gives CDR1 SSHAT, CDR2 FNYEAQ (reference sequence). The junction had 13 bases not matched to a gene; V was cut back by 1 base and J by 2 bases. The CDR3 loop is CASSLVFGGPQGAGNTIYF. CDR3 in DNA: TGTGCCAGCAGCTTAGTTTTTGGGGGCCCACAGGGGGCTGGAAACACCATATATTTT.

This clonotype was picked up many times. This sequence joins TRBV20-1 and TRBJ2-3, with D possibly TRBD1 on 5 matching bases. Trimming pared 5 bases from V and 0 bases from J, leaving 9 bases between. The CDR3 extends over 13 amino acids. Germline CDR1 reads DFQATT; CDR2 reads SNEGSKA (reference sequence). CDR3 loop: CSAHDRSTDTQYF. As DNA, the CDR3 is TGCAGTGCTCATGACAGAAGCACAGATACGCAGTATTTT.

V is TRBV9 and J is TRBJ2-3; D remains unclear. V was clipped by 3 bases and J by 1 base, with 6 bases between them. The CDR3 totals 13 residues. CDR1 SGDLS and CDR2 YYNGEE come from the germline V gene. The DNA for the CDR3 is TGTGCCAGCAGCGCCCTCGGCACAGATACGCAGTATTTT. The encoded protein is CASSALGTDTQYF.

This clonotype was recorded many times. The chain is built from TRBV12-3 or TRBV12-4 and TRBJ2-5, with 9 bases identical to TRBD1. J gave up 4 bases and V 4 bases, and 13 bases lay outside the gene matches. The CDR3 length is 17 residues. CDR3: CASSSLRWTGEGETQYF. Here the CDR3 DNA reads TGTGCCAGCAGTTCGCTGAGGTGGACAGGGGAGGGAGAGACCCAGTACTTC.

The V call is TRBV28, the J call TRBJ2-7, with TRBD2 matching over 11 bases. Germline V gives CDR1 MDHEN, CDR2 SYDVKM. V was clipped by 7 bases and J by 3 bases; unmatched bases: 8. The CDR3 is 15 amino acids. CDR3 bases: TGTGCCAGCAATTCCGCCGGGACTAGCGGCTACGAGCAGTACTTC. It yields the protein CASNSAGTSGYEQYF.

V gene TRBV2 combines with J gene TRBJ2-7, with D perhaps TRBD1 (6 bases). Germline V lookup: CDR1 SNHLY, CDR2 FYNNEI. V was trimmed by 8 bases and J by 7 bases, leaving 18 bases between them. The CDR3 runs 13 residues. Here the CDR3 reads CASGGGNTGEQYF. Here the CDR3 DNA reads TGTGCCAGCGGGGGCGGCAACACGGGGGAGCAGTACTTC.

This clonotype was seen many times. The chain employs TRBV20-1 and TRBJ2-7; 12 bases line up with TRBD1. The CDR3 consists of 14 residues. CDR1 is DFQATT, CDR2 SNEGSKA, per germline (reference sequence). J was trimmed by 7 bases and V by 6 bases; bases with no gene match: 10. Written as DNA, the CDR3 is TGCAGTGCACGTCCCGGGACAGGGGGCTGGGAGCAGTACTTC. This translates into CSARPGTGGWEQYF.

This clonotype has at least ten counts. J is TRBJ2-1 and V is TRBV28, with 7 bases lining up with TRBD2. The CDR3 spans 11 residues. J was trimmed by 16 bases and V by 2 bases; bases with no gene match: 5. CDR1 and CDR2 (germline): MDHEN, SYDVKM. In DNA, the CDR3 is TGTGCCAGCAGTTTACGGGACTATTGCTTCTTC. This translates into CASSLRDYCFF.